The present T cell receptor (beta chain) was sequenced within a study of T cells in localized non-small cell lung cancer. General study results and limits: Because researchers sequenced only one region of the tumor, heterogeneity is still possible. Blood T cell density predicted longer survival; adjacent-lung clonality, shorter. Adjacent uninvolved lung tissue had the highest T cell clonality, exceeding tumor. Detection in adjacent lung was observed for a median around 50 of the top 100 tumor clones.

Assay used: immunoSEQ multiplex PCR; TCRdb lists only in-frame clones, some missing. This sample carries over 20,000 clones, more than 75% of them seen once, and the ten largest clones take less than 30%. Germline lookup yields CDR1 SGHDN and CDR2 FVKESK. CDR3 length: 17 residues. Trimming cost V 2 bases and J 1 base; bases outside gene matches: 5. A remark on this clone: Its antigen remains unidentified.

Sequencing was performed on peripheral blood, taken before any cancer treatment. The sequence derives from a male donor older than 55 with stage I squamous cell lung carcinoma. The chain is built from TRBV14 and TRBJ1-1, with 12 bases identical to TRBD1. The CDR3 DNA follows: TGTGCCAGCAGCCAACCCGGGACAGGGGGCCGGAACACTGAAGCTTTCTTT. This sequence encodes CASSQPGTGGRNTEAFF.